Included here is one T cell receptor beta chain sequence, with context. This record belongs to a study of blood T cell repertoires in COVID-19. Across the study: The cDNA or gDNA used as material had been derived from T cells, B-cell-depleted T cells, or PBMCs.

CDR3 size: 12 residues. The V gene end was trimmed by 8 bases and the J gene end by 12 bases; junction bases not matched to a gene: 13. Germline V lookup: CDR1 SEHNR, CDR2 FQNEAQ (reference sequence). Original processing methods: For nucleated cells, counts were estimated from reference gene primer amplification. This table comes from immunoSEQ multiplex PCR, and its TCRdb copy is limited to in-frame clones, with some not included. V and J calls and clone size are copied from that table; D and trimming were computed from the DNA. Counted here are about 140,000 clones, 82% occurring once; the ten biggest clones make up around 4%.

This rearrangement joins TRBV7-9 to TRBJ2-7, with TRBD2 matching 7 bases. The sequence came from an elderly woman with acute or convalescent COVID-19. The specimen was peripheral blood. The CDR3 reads CASALDERGRYF. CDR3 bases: TGTGCCAGCGCCCTGGACGAGCGGGGCCGGTACTTC.